This T cell receptor beta chain was retrieved from a study of T cells expressing NK-cell markers. The study's findings and limits: The CD3+CD56-NKG2C+ fraction of several donors was also led by these clonotypes.

TCRdb re-called the 5' RACE reads; every CDR3 protein appears as one record, without DNA. Here the sample table reports approximately 110,000 distinct CDR3 sequences. This CDR3 region has 15 residues. Germline V gives CDR1 SGHTS, CDR2 YDEGEE. In regard to this clonotype: What it binds is unknown.

The V gene is TRBV5-8, the J gene TRBJ2-7; the TRBD1 assignment by TCRdb is unverifiable without DNA. The specimen sequenced was blood T cells: a sorted CD56 or NKG2C T cell subset, CD4+ or CD8+ T cells, or bulk PBMC T cells (not recorded which). This receptor was identified in a woman aged 18 to 75 in good health. The CDR3 sequence: CASSDRDRGAYEQYF.